These T cell receptor beta chains were read from a single sample in a study of T cell changes during pregnancy in multiple sclerosis. Clones were read by immunoSEQ multiplex PCR, and TCRdb kept only the in-frame ones, dropping some. Of some 70,000 clones listed, roughly 92% are singletons. Material: CD8+ T cells from peripheral blood mononuclear cells, obtained in the third trimester of pregnancy. The receptors stem from a female donor in good health, enrolled as a control in a pregnancy study. Each CDR3 is given without its conserved first and last residue. The D gene is left open where the match is weak.

j_call d_call v_call cdr3_length cdr3_aa
TRBJ1-2 - TRBV2 12 ASSEVGGLYGYT
TRBJ2-7 TRBD1 TRBV5-1 15 ASSLVGTGGSNYEQY
TRBJ1-6 - TRBV5-6 15 ASSSRQSSSYNSPLH
TRBJ2-3 - TRBV7-3 14 ASSSGVGVGTDTQY
TRBJ1-1 TRBD1 TRBV7-2 15 ASSFWIPGQSDTEAF
TRBJ1-5 - TRBV7-6 14 ASSEDLPGGNQPQH
TRBJ1-4 - TRBV9 13 ASSVAGRGNEKLF
TRBJ1-6 TRBD1 TRBV10-3 12 AISEEAGGTPLH
TRBJ2-1 TRBD2 TRBV19 15 ASSMEGLAGSYNEQF
TRBJ2-1 TRBD2 TRBV27 13 ASSILAGGYNEQF
TRBJ2-6 TRBD1 TRBV13 14 ASSPQGSSGANVLT
TRBJ1-2 TRBD1 TRBV27 13 ASSSARTGDYGYT
TRBJ2-2 - TRBV9 10 ASSGVAGELF
TRBJ1-2 TRBD1 TRBV27 14 ASSLSGTGGSYGYT
TRBJ1-5 TRBD1 TRBV7-6 13 ASSSRTGGNQPQH
TRBJ1-1 - TRBV27 12 ASSPGLTNTEAF
TRBJ2-7 TRBD1 TRBV30 12 AWTGTGGSYEQY
TRBJ2-1 TRBD2 TRBV7-3 13 ASSLGAGATNEQF
TRBJ1-1 - TRBV5-1 12 ARGTRSTVTEAF
TRBJ2-1 - TRBV19 11 ASSLSGPSEQF
TRBJ2-3 - TRBV6-6 10 AILTSTDTQY
TRBJ2-7 - TRBV9 12 ASSVQGDGYEQY
TRBJ1-1 TRBD1 TRBV19 14 ASSIAPAGGVAEAF
TRBJ1-1 TRBD1 TRBV2 11 ATSLLRGPEMI
TRBJ2-5 - TRBV9 14 ASSEGHRGGQETQY
TRBJ1-2 - TRBV7-2 12 ASSLDGGSYGYT
TRBJ2-3 TRBD2 TRBV2 14 ASSEAGTSFGDTQY
TRBJ2-3 - TRBV7-8 13 ASSLEDGDTDTQY
TRBJ1-1 TRBD1 TRBV30 11 AWGRDSWTEAF
TRBJ1-1 - TRBV5-5 11 ASSLPAGIEAF
TRBJ2-7 TRBD1 TRBV7-9 12 ASSQDRGLYEQY
TRBJ1-2 - TRBV5-1 13 ASSFNMEGMNGYT
TRBJ2-3 TRBD2 TRBV10-3 18 AISEPRLAGGPTSTDTQY
TRBJ1-1 - TRBV9 12 ASSVEEFNTEAF
TRBJ1-5 - TRBV7-9 15 ASSLEPTAYSNQPQH
TRBJ1-1 - TRBV4-3 12 ASRKGRGAPEAF
TRBJ1-2 TRBD1 TRBV6-5 14 ASSYRRDSLIDGYT
TRBJ2-7 TRBD2 TRBV9 12 ASSSGLAGYEQY
TRBJ2-7 TRBD1 TRBV19 12 ASSMGQGPYEQY
TRBJ2-7 TRBD2 TRBV7-8 13 ASSPSSGGAYEQY
TRBJ2-3 - TRBV9 13 ASSVRGGLSDTQY
TRBJ1-4 - TRBV6-1 12 ASSEAGGVEKLF
TRBJ1-1 - TRBV6-5 12 ASSGQTMNTEAF
TRBJ2-3 TRBD2 TRBV9 15 ASSAPTSGATGDTQY
TRBJ2-7 TRBD1 TRBV5-1 12 ASTPGTGGYEQY
TRBJ2-5 TRBD2 TRBV7-9 14 ASSPRTSGDQETQY
TRBJ2-7 - TRBV30 9 AWSGAYEQY
TRBJ2-7 - TRBV6-5 12 ASSEDTRVYEQY
TRBJ1-2 TRBD1 TRBV4-3 12 ASSQLTGDYGYT
TRBJ1-2 TRBD1 TRBV5-8 13 ASSVTGGDHYGYT
TRBJ1-5 - TRBV4-3 11 ASSQDSDQPQH
TRBJ1-1 - TRBV27 9 ASIRDTEAF
TRBJ2-5 - TRBV6-1 10 ASRGYGETQY
TRBJ1-5 - TRBV27 14 ASSLYSTYSNQPQH
TRBJ1-4 - TRBV25-1 12 ASSEQGWGEKLF
TRBJ1-4 TRBD1 TRBV4-2 15 ASSQPGTGGEDEKLF
TRBJ1-2 - TRBV6-4 11 ASSEDIHYGYT
TRBJ2-7 - TRBV19 10 ASRGASYEQY
TRBJ1-2 - TRBV25-1 15 ASSEIQGGGSNYGYT